The clone carrying this TCR beta chain was found many times. No antigen is known for it. This entry is derived from a study of Graves' ophthalmopathy and Graves' hyperthyroidism. Study results and limitations: Blood also held most thyroid clonotypes expanded above 0.001 frequency.

Scientists amplified the TCR beta CDR3 regions from RNA transcripts. Second-round multiplex PCR came after first-round RT-PCR with HTBI primers. From the multiplex PCR reads, TCRdb called clonotypes with MiXCR, one entry per CDR3 protein. The sample consists of 150,000 or so distinct CDR3 sequences, approximately 40% of them appearing once. This CDR3 comprises 15 residues. CDR1 MNHEY and CDR2 SVGAGI come from the germline V gene. Trimming removed 5 bases from V and 1 base from J; junction bases left unmatched: 6. Patients were diagnosed from clinical symptoms, serum thyroxine, TRAb, thyroid ultrasound and orbital computed tomography. Isolation of PBMCs was performed using 9.5 to 10 ml of fresh peripheral blood.

The sample was peripheral blood. The J gene is TRBJ2-5, the V gene TRBV6-5; 8 nucleotides match TRBD2. This clonotype originated in a man aged 25 to 40 with Graves' ophthalmopathy. DNA of the CDR3: TGTGCCAGCAGTCTCTCCGGGACTAGCCAAGAGACCCAGTACTTC. Amino acids: CASSLSGTSQETQYF.